This T cell receptor beta chain was retrieved from a study of cytomegalovirus exposure and HLA in healthy donors. Findings of the study overall: Data from an earlier analysis indicated that most TCR beta V segments were productive either about 90% or about 30% of the time.

The germline CDR1 and CDR2 sequences are KGHSH and LQKENI. The CDR3 extends over 14 amino acids. V trimming: 5 bases; J trimming: 4 bases; junction bases outside the gene matches: 4. Primers: 60 Vbeta forward and 13 Jbeta reverse. Assay: immunoSEQ multiplex PCR; the TCRdb copy retains only in-frame clones and omits some. The repertoire holds around 140,000 clones, with about three quarters as singletons. In regard to this clone: The antigen remains unidentified.

Sequenced material: PBMCs. This chain uses TRBV18 with TRBJ2-7; 11 positions agree with TRBD1. The clonotype comes from a man aged 35 to 55 in good health and CMV-seropositive. The CDR3: CASSEGQGVYEQYF. The CDR3, as DNA: TGTGCCAGCTCAGAGGGACAGGGGGTGTACGAGCAGTACTTC. Drawing the rest from reference TRBV18 and TRBJ2-7, the complete variable domain is NAGVMQNPRHLVRRRGQEARLRCSPMKGHSHVYWYRQLPEEGLKFMVYLQKENIIDESGMPKERFSAEFPKEGPSILRIQQVVRGDSAAYFCASSEGQGVYEQYFGPGTRLTVT.